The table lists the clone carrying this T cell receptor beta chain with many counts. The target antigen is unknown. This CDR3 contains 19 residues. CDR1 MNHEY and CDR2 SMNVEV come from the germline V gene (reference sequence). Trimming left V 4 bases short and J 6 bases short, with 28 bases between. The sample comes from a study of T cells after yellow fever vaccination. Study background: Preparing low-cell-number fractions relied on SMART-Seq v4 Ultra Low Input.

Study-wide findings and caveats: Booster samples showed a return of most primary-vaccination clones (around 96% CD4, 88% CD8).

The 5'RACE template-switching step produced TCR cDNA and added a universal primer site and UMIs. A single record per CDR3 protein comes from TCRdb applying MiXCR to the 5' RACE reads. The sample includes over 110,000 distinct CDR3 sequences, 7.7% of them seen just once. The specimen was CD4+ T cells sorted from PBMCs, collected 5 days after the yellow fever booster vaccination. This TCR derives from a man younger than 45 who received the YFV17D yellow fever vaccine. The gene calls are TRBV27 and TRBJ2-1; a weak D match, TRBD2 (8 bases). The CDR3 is CASSSVFDRVLADGNEQFF. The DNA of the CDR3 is TGTGCCAGCAGTTCGGTATTTGACAGGGTACTAGCGGATGGCAATGAGCAGTTCTTC.